Listed here are 29 T cell receptor beta chains from one sample, sequenced in a study of cytomegalovirus exposure and HLA in healthy donors. Method: immunoSEQ multiplex PCR; TCRdb's copy keeps in-frame clones and lacks some. The profile shows about 48,000 clones, 88% of them singletons. Sequencing was done on a sample of PBMCs. These receptors came from a woman aged 25 to 45 in good health and CMV-seronegative.

The J gene is TRBJ2-3, the V gene TRBV7-2, with 8 positions matching TRBD2. The junction had 7 bases not matched to a gene; V was cut back by 4 bases and J by 4 bases. CDR3 length: 15 residues. Germline V gives CDR1 SGHTA, CDR2 FQGNSA. This CDR3 reads CASSYPTSAADTQYF. In nucleotides, the CDR3 is TGTGCCAGCAGCTACCCGACTAGCGCGGCAGATACGCAGTATTTT.

The chain links TRBV28 to TRBJ2-7; 7 bases are a match to TRBD2. The CDR3 has 15 residues. From germline, CDR1 is MDHEN and CDR2 SYDVKM. J lost 2 bases, V lost 6 bases, and 10 bases had no gene match. The DNA for the CDR3 is TGTGCCAGCAGCCCCAGTGTCGCGGGGGCCTACGAGCAGTACTTC. Encoded protein: CASSPSVAGAYEQYF.

This clone was counted a single time. This chain uses TRBV18 with TRBJ1-2; 7 positions match TRBD1. CDR1 and CDR2 from the germline V gene are KGHSH and LQKENI. The CDR3 extends over 14 amino acids. Trimming at V came to 3 bases and at J to 4 bases, leaving 5 bases not matched to a gene. The CDR3 reads CASSPSGQPYGYTF. The DNA of the CDR3 is TGTGCCAGCTCACCGTCGGGACAGCCCTATGGCTACACCTTC.

The rearrangement joins TRBV15 to TRBJ1-4; D unclear. V lost 4 bases and J lost 0, with 12 bases in between. This CDR3 is built from 16 residues. Germline V gene lookup returns CDR1 LNHNV and CDR2 YYDKDF (reference sequence). The CDR3 coding sequence is TGTGCCACCAGCACCCTATCGTATGCAACTAATGAAAAACTGTTTTTT. Its protein is CATSTLSYATNEKLFF.

This clone was observed a single time. The chain couples TRBV19 to TRBJ1-5; 8 nucleotides agree with TRBD1. Germline V CDR1 and CDR2: LNHDA, SQIVND (reference sequence). V shed 3 bases and J 6 bases; nucleotides not matched to a gene: 7. The CDR3 spans 15 residues. CDR3 in amino acids: CASSISQGAGQPQHF. In DNA, the CDR3 is TGTGCCAGTAGTATTAGTCAGGGGGCGGGTCAGCCCCAGCATTTT.

The sample holds one count of this clone. The chain carries TRBV25-1 and TRBJ2-5; D not resolved. The length of the CDR3 is 15 residues. Germline-derived CDR1 and CDR2 are MGHDK and SYGVNS. V was cut by 5 bases and J by 1 base, with 14 bases left in between. Here the CDR3 DNA reads TGTGCCAGCAGTTCGGCTCGGCAGGTCCAAGAGACCCAGTACTTC. It encodes CASSSARQVQETQYF.

The chain couples TRBV5-1 to TRBJ2-7; 13 bases are a match to TRBD2. This CDR3 region has 15 residues. Germline V lookup: CDR1 SGHRS, CDR2 YFSETQ. After removal of 3 bases from V and 4 bases from J, the junction contained 4 bases not matched to a gene. CDR3 DNA: TGCGCCAGCAGCTACGGGACTAGCGGGACTTACGAGCAGTACTTC. It codes for CASSYGTSGTYEQYF.

The chain couples TRBV6-5 to TRBJ2-7, with D possibly matching TRBD2 (5 bases). The V end was cut by 10 bases, the J end by 5 bases, with 12 bases between. Looked up from germline, CDR1 is MNHEY and CDR2 is SVGAGI. This CDR3 comprises 11 residues. This CDR3 is CATLDGNEQYF. The CDR3 DNA follows: TGTGCCACTCTCGACGGGAACGAGCAGTACTTC.

The rearrangement uses TRBV28 and TRBJ1-1; 7 nucleotides match TRBD1. This CDR3 is built from 14 residues. V trimming: 8 bases; J trimming: 7 bases; junction bases outside the gene matches: 13. In germline, CDR1 is MDHEN, CDR2 SYDVKM. CDR3 protein: CASQFHAGGFEAFF. For the CDR3, the DNA is TGTGCCAGCCAATTCCATGCAGGGGGTTTTGAAGCTTTCTTT. The whole variable domain, filled in from reference TRBV28 and TRBJ1-1, reads DVKVTQSSRYLVKRTGEKVFLECVQDMDHENMFWYRQDPGLGLRLIYFSYDVKMKEKGDIPEGYSVSREKKERFSLILESASTNQTSMYLCASQFHAGGFEAFFGQGTRLTVV.

V is TRBV27 and J is TRBJ2-2, with D perhaps TRBD2 (5 bases). Trimming cost V 8 bases and J 0 bases, with 13 bases left between them. Germline lookup yields CDR1 MNHEY and CDR2 SMNVEV (reference sequence). This CDR3 is built from 15 residues. CDR3 residues: CASSLGGPNTGELFF. Here the CDR3 DNA reads TGTGCCAGCTCCTTAGGAGGCCCGAACACCGGGGAGCTGTTTTTT.

The chain employs TRBV27 and TRBJ2-7, with D unresolved. V lost 2 bases and J 4 bases, leaving 9 bases between the germline ends. The CDR3 totals 13 residues. From germline, CDR1 is MNHEY and CDR2 SMNVEV (reference sequence). This chain's CDR3 is CASSLNPVYEQYF. The CDR3 region has the DNA TGTGCCAGCAGTTTAAATCCTGTTTACGAGCAGTACTTC.

The chain joins TRBV29-1 to TRBJ2-1; 8 nucleotides match TRBD2. The germline V gene has CDR1 SQVTM and CDR2 ANQGSEA. The V gene end was trimmed by 8 bases and the J gene end by 12 bases; junction bases not matched to a gene: 15. CDR3 length: 13 residues. The CDR3 sequence: CSLTASGSYGQFF. CDR3 in DNA: TGCAGCCTGACGGCTAGCGGGTCGTATGGGCAGTTCTTC.

The CDR3 sequence: CSVVVAETQYF. CDR3 nucleotides: TGCAGCGTTGTTGTTGCGGAGACCCAGTACTTC. The V and J genes are TRBV29-1 and TRBJ2-5; D is unresolved. V lost 4 bases and J lost 5, with 8 bases in between. Germline-derived CDR1 and CDR2 are SQVTM and ANQGSEA. The CDR3 totals 11 residues.

The rearrangement uses TRBV27 and TRBJ1-1; TRBD1 aligns across 8 bases. CDR3 size: 14 residues. V gave up 3 bases and J gave up 4 bases; unmatched junction bases: 4. Germline values: CDR1 MNHEY, CDR2 SMNVEV (reference sequence). In DNA, the CDR3 is TGTGCCAGCAGTTTCTCAACAGGGGGCACTGAAGCTTTCTTT. Its protein product is CASSFSTGGTEAFF.

V gene TRBV7-2 combines with J gene TRBJ1-1, with 7 bases fitting TRBD1. The CDR3 extends over 14 amino acids. CDR1 is SGHTA and CDR2 is FQGNSA in the germline V gene. Losses at the gene ends were 5 bases for V and 0 bases for J; bases not matched to a gene: 3. The CDR3 sequence: CASSRGTVNTEAFF. The CDR3 nucleotides read TGTGCCAGCAGCCGCGGGACAGTGAACACTGAAGCTTTCTTT.

The J gene is TRBJ2-7, the V gene TRBV28; 7 nucleotides line up with TRBD1. This CDR3 has 14 residues. The germline gives CDR1 MDHEN, CDR2 SYDVKM. Germline trimming cut 2 bases from V and 7 bases from J; bases unmatched to any gene: 8. CDR3 sequence reads: CASSLRQGVREQYF. The CDR3 DNA reads as TGTGCCAGCAGTTTAAGACAGGGAGTTCGGGAGCAGTACTTC. The whole variable domain, remainder taken from reference TRBV28 and TRBJ2-7, is DVKVTQSSRYLVKRTGEKVFLECVQDMDHENMFWYRQDPGLGLRLIYFSYDVKMKEKGDIPEGYSVSREKKERFSLILESASTNQTSMYLCASSLRQGVREQYFGPGTRLTVT.

In this sample, this clone turned up once. The chain has TRBV5-1 and TRBJ2-7, with D possibly being TRBD2 (6 bases). The CDR3 loop spans 13 amino acids. The V end lost 0 bases, the J end lost 5 bases, and 9 bases lay between the germline ends. Germline loops: CDR1 SGHRS, CDR2 YFSETQ. CDR3: CASSLARRDEQYF. The CDR3 DNA reads TGCGCCAGCAGCTTGGCTCGGAGGGACGAGCAGTACTTC.

For this clone: Germline is not matched at one junction end, which may reflect a read error. The chain links TRBV11-3 to TRBJ2-3; 9 nucleotides line up with TRBD2. The CDR3 sequence is 15 residues long. Germline V gene data show CDR1 as SGHNT and CDR2 as YENEEA. CDR3 in DNA: TGCGCCCGCACGCTAGGGAGCGGGAGGACAGATACGCAGTATTTT. Residues: CARTLGSGRTDTQYF.

The V call is TRBV10-3, the J call TRBJ1-1; possibly TRBD1 for D (6 bases). CDR1 is ENHRY, CDR2 SYGVKD, per germline. CDR3 length: 13 amino acids. Deletions cut 11 bases from V and 2 bases from J, with 15 bases between. The CDR3 loop is CAGGRQANTEAFF. CDR3 bases: TGTGCCGGCGGGAGACAGGCAAACACTGAAGCTTTCTTT.

This clone showed up just a few times. In DNA form, the CDR3 reads TGTGCCAGCAGTGATCCCCGGGAAGCTAATGAAAAACTGTTTTTT. Translation: CASSDPREANEKLFF. The chain carries TRBV25-1 and TRBJ1-4; D remains unclear. The CDR3 sequence is 15 residues long. The germline gives CDR1 MGHDK, CDR2 SYGVNS. Between the trimmed V and J ends, which lost 3 bases and 3 bases, there was a span of 11 bases.

V is TRBV9 and J is TRBJ2-1, with 9 nucleotides matching TRBD1. In germline, CDR1 is SGDLS, CDR2 YYNGEE. The V and J ends lost 4 bases and 4 bases, in that order; junction bases with no gene match: 6. The CDR3 extends over 15 amino acids. The CDR3 protein is CASSLGQGGYNEQFF. CDR3 nucleotides: TGTGCCAGCAGCCTGGGACAGGGTGGATACAATGAGCAGTTCTTC.

The chain combines TRBV6-5 with TRBJ1-2; tentative D call: TRBD1 (5 bases). The germline gives CDR1 MNHEY, CDR2 SVGAGI. Trimming took off 2 bases at V and 0 bases at J, with 7 bases between the two ends. This CDR3 comprises 14 residues. CDR3 in amino acids: CASSYKTANYGYTF. Written as DNA, the CDR3 is TGTGCCAGCAGTTACAAGACAGCTAACTATGGCTACACCTTC.

This clone appeared a single time. The CDR3 loop reads CASSLGGLVGEGQFF. CDR3 bases: TGTGCCAGCAGCTTGGGGGGACTGGTAGGGGAAGGGCAGTTCTTC. This rearrangement joins TRBV7-2 to TRBJ2-1; tentative D call: TRBD2 (6 bases). Germline lookup yields CDR1 SGHTA and CDR2 FQGNSA. The CDR3 loop spans 15 amino acids. V was shortened by 3 bases and J by 12 bases, with 21 bases between the two germline ends. The full variable domain, in which reference TRBV7-2 and TRBJ2-1 provide the parts outside the CDR3, is GAGVSQSPSNKVTEKGKDVELRCDPISGHTALYWYRQSLGQGLEFLIYFQGNSAPDKSGLPSDRFSAERTGGSVSTLTIQRTQQEDSAVYLCASSLGGLVGEGQFFGPGTRLTVL.

The rearrangement links TRBV29-1 to TRBJ2-5, with D perhaps matching TRBD1 (6 bases). The V gene lost 0 bases and the J gene lost 3 bases, with 11 bases spanning the gap. This CDR3 is built from 14 residues. Germline assignment: CDR1 SQVTM and CDR2 ANQGSEA. The CDR3 protein is CSVEDGNREETQYF. The DNA of the CDR3 is TGCAGCGTTGAAGATGGCAACAGGGAAGAGACCCAGTACTTC.

The genes are TRBV5-1 and TRBJ2-3; 8 nucleotides line up with TRBD2. The CDR3 has 16 amino acids. V lost 5 bases to trimming and J lost 2 bases; unmatched junction nucleotides: 10. CDR1 and CDR2 from the germline V gene are SGHRS and YFSETQ. The CDR3: CASSYYSGAYTDTQYF. The CDR3 DNA reads TGCGCCAGCAGTTACTATAGCGGGGCGTACACAGATACGCAGTATTTT.

This clone came up once. This chain connects TRBV4-3 to TRBJ2-5; TRBD2 agrees at 7 bases. The length of the CDR3 is 18 residues. The ends lost 3 bases at V and 0 bases at J; junction bases unmatched: 13. CDR1 is LGHNA, CDR2 YSLEER, per germline. The CDR3 region has the DNA TGCGCCAGCAGCCATGAACCGGTACTAGCGTCAAACCAAGAGACCCAGTACTTC. Translation gives CASSHEPVLASNQETQYF.

The chain recombines TRBV6-1 with TRBJ2-3, with TRBD2 matching over 8 bases. This CDR3 has 17 amino acids. Germline loops: CDR1 MNHNS, CDR2 SASEGT. The V gene end was trimmed by 3 bases and the J gene end by 2 bases; junction bases not matched to a gene: 10. The CDR3 is CASSEGRTSPYTDTQYF. The CDR3 nucleotides read TGTGCCAGCAGTGAGGGTCGGACTAGCCCCTACACAGATACGCAGTATTTT.

The gene calls are TRBV5-4 and TRBJ2-5; possibly TRBD1 for D (5 bases). CDR3 length equals 13 residues. Between the trimmed V and J ends, which lost 4 bases and 5 bases, there was a span of 12 bases. Germline-derived CDR1 and CDR2 are SGHNT and YYREEE (reference sequence). As DNA, the CDR3 is TGTGCCAGCAGCGCCCAGGGAAGCGAGACCCAGTACTTC. This gives the protein CASSAQGSETQYF. The full variable domain, in which reference TRBV5-4 and TRBJ2-5 provide the parts outside the CDR3, is ETGVTQSPTHLIKTRGQQVTLRCSSQSGHNTVSWYQQALGQGPQFIFQYYREEENGRGNFPPRFSGLQFPNYSSELNVNALELDDSALYLCASSAQGSETQYFGPGTRLLVL.

This rearrangement joins TRBV5-1 to TRBJ1-5; 7 bases match TRBD1. Germline CDR1 and CDR2: SGHRS and YFSETQ. The CDR3 runs to 15 residues. Trimming at V came to 1 base and at J to 0 bases, leaving 1 base not matched to a gene. The CDR3 coding sequence is TGCGCCAGCAGCTTGACAGGGGATAGCAATCAGCCCCAGCATTTT. Its protein product is CASSLTGDSNQPQHF.